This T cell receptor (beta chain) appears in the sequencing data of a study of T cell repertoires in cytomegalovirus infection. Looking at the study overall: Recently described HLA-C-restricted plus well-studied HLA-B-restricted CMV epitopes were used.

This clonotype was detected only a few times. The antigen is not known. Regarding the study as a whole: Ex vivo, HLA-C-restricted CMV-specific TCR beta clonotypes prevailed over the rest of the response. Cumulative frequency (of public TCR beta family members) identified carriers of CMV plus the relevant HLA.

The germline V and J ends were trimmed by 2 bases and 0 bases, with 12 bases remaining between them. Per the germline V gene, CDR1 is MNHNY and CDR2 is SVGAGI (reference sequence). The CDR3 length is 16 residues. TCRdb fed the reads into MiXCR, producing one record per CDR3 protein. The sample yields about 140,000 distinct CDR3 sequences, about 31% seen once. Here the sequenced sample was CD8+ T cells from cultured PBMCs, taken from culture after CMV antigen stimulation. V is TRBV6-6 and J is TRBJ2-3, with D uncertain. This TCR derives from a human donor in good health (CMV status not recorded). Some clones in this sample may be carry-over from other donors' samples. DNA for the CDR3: TGTGCCAGCAGTTACCCGCCGGTGGATAGCACAGATACGCAGTATTTT. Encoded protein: CASSYPPVDSTDTQYF.